A selection of T cell receptor beta chains follows, all from one sample in a study of response to subunit inactivated influenza vaccine. TCRdb redid the calling of the RT-PCR reads with MiXCR, one entry per CDR3 protein. This sample carries roughly 520,000 distinct CDR3 sequences, about 25% of them seen once, and the ten largest clones take 1.9%. Material: CD4+ T cells sorted from PBMCs, obtained roughly 5 days after vaccination. The receptors shown here come from a man aged 45 to 65 who received an inactivated influenza vaccine. Each CDR3 is given with its conserved first and last residue. A D gene is named only where the DNA matches it firmly. Some rows mark clone size as missing; the rest say once, few, many or name a class of expanded clone.

v_call: TRBV29-1
j_call: TRBJ1-1
clone_size: few
d_call: NA
cdr3_aa: CSPRTLTTSEAFF
cdr3_nt: TGCAGCCCCAGGACGCTTACCACCTCTGAAGCTTTCTTT

v_call: TRBV20-1
j_call: TRBJ2-3
clone_size: few
d_call: NA
cdr3_aa: CSARPTVLYTDTQYF
cdr3_nt: TGCAGTGCTAGGCCTACAGTTTTGTACACAGATACGCAGTATTTT

v_call: TRBV6-5
j_call: TRBJ2-7
clone_size: NA
d_call: TRBD1
cdr3_aa: CASSYRQGPHSYEQYF
cdr3_nt: TGTGCCAGCAGTTACCGACAGGGGCCACATTCCTACGAGCAGTACTTC

v_call: TRBV20-1
j_call: TRBJ2-3
clone_size: NA
d_call: TRBD2
cdr3_aa: CSARELAGVADTQYF
cdr3_nt: TGCAGTGCTAGAGAACTAGCGGGAGTAGCAGATACGCAGTATTTT

v_call: TRBV5-1
j_call: TRBJ2-1
clone_size: many
d_call: NA
cdr3_aa: CASGTTTQYNEQFF
cdr3_nt: TGCGCCAGCGGGACCACAACCCAGTACAATGAGCAGTTCTTC

v_call: TRBV7-3
j_call: TRBJ2-1
clone_size: NA
d_call: TRBD2
cdr3_aa: CASSFSGTSAPYNEQFF
cdr3_nt: TGTGCCAGCAGCTTCTCCGGGACTAGCGCCCCCTACAATGAGCAGTTCTTC

v_call: TRBV6-1
j_call: TRBJ2-2
clone_size: NA
d_call: NA
cdr3_aa: CASREELHTGELFF
cdr3_nt: TGTGCCAGCCGTGAGGAACTGCACACCGGGGAGCTGTTTTTT

v_call: TRBV20-1
j_call: TRBJ2-1
clone_size: few
d_call: TRBD2
cdr3_aa: CSAGRTSNEQFF
cdr3_nt: TGCAGTGCTGGACGGACTAGCAATGAGCAGTTCTTC

v_call: TRBV12-3/TRBV12-4
j_call: TRBJ1-5
clone_size: many
d_call: NA
cdr3_aa: CASSSSLSNQPQHF
cdr3_nt: TGTGCCAGCAGTTCATCTCTTAGCAATCAGCCCCAGCATTTT

v_call: TRBV20-1
j_call: TRBJ1-1
clone_size: few
d_call: NA
cdr3_aa: CSARGTARAGTEAFF
cdr3_nt: TGCAGTGCTAGGGGAACTGCTAGGGCGGGGACTGAAGCTTTCTTT

v_call: TRBV4-2
j_call: TRBJ2-7
clone_size: NA
d_call: NA
cdr3_aa: CASSQGLWRADEQYF
cdr3_nt: TGTGCCAGCAGCCAAGGCCTTTGGAGGGCTGACGAGCAGTACTTC

v_call: TRBV29-1
j_call: TRBJ2-3
clone_size: few
d_call: TRBD2
cdr3_aa: CSAEGLAGVNTQYF
cdr3_nt: TGCAGCGCTGAGGGACTAGCGGGAGTCAATACGCAGTATTTT

v_call: TRBV5-6
j_call: TRBJ2-3
clone_size: NA
d_call: TRBD1
cdr3_aa: CASSLYRGQTTDTQYF
cdr3_nt: TGTGCCAGCAGCTTGTATAGGGGGCAGACCACAGATACGCAGTATTTT

v_call: TRBV12-3/TRBV12-4
j_call: TRBJ2-5
clone_size: many
d_call: TRBD1
cdr3_aa: CASSVGQGRETQYF
cdr3_nt: TGTGCCAGCAGTGTCGGACAGGGGCGAGAGACCCAGTACTTC

v_call: TRBV10-3
j_call: TRBJ2-1
clone_size: NA
d_call: TRBD2
cdr3_aa: CAIAEGLADNEQFF
cdr3_nt: TGTGCCATTGCCGAGGGACTAGCGGACAATGAGCAGTTCTTC

v_call: TRBV29-1
j_call: TRBJ2-1
clone_size: NA
d_call: NA
cdr3_aa: CSVRGVVNEQFF
cdr3_nt: TGCAGCGTAAGAGGGGTAGTCAATGAGCAGTTCTTC